The 31 T cell receptor beta chains below come from one sample, sequenced in a study of radiation and T cells in renal cell carcinoma. Time point given: baseline pretreatment blood. Noted treatment: 15 Gy SBRT to primary tumor, nephrectomy 4 weeks later. TCRdb keeps only in-frame clones here, not all; method: immunoSEQ multiplex PCR. The sample contains some 150,000 clones, approximately 87% of which appear only once. Sequences were derived from blood, sampled from a patient whose treatment included radiotherapy and nephrectomy. The receptors originated from a woman aged 50 to 60 with renal cell carcinoma.

The chain joins TRBV7-2 to TRBJ2-7, with D maybe TRBD2 (6 bases). Between the trimmed V and J ends, which lost 1 base and 10 bases, there was a span of 11 bases. Germline V lookup: CDR1 SGHTA, CDR2 FQGNSA. CDR3 length equals 12 residues. The CDR3 bases are TGTGCCAGCAGCTTAGGGGGGGAGGTCCAGTACTTC. This translates into CASSLGGEVQYF.

The rearrangement joins TRBV4-1 to TRBJ1-2; D may be TRBD1 (5 bases). Germline V CDR1 and CDR2: MGHRA, YSYEKL. The V gene lost 0 bases and the J gene lost 10 bases, with 15 bases spanning the gap. The length of the CDR3 is 14 residues. This CDR3 reads CASSQDAGRLYYTF. CDR3 DNA sequence: TGCGCCAGCAGCCAAGATGCGGGGCGCTTGTACTACACCTTC.

The V and J genes are TRBV2 and TRBJ2-3, with 11 bases fitting TRBD2. CDR3 length: 15 amino acids. Germline V gene lookup returns CDR1 SNHLY and CDR2 FYNNEI. V shed 10 bases, J shed 3 bases, and the junction held 9 bases outside the gene matches. The CDR3 nucleotides are TGTGCCACCCGAGGTGGGACTAGCGGAACAGATACGCAGTATTTT. It codes for CATRGGTSGTDTQYF.

V usage is TRBV28 and J usage is TRBJ1-2; a weak D match, TRBD1 (6 bases). Deletions cut 6 bases from V and 4 bases from J, with 15 bases between. Germline V gene data show CDR1 as MDHEN and CDR2 as SYDVKM. The CDR3 is made up of 14 amino acids. The CDR3 DNA reads TGTGCCAGCAGCCCCTCTGGGGGCGGCTATGGCTACACCTTC. Its protein is CASSPSGGGYGYTF.

The chain is built from TRBV29-1 and TRBJ1-4; D is undetermined. Germline V gives CDR1 SQVTM, CDR2 ANQGSEA. V lost 1 base and J 8 bases, leaving 11 bases between the germline ends. The length of the CDR3 is 13 residues. CDR3 sequence: CSVEAGMGEKLFF. The CDR3 nucleotides are TGCAGCGTTGAAGCGGGGATGGGAGAAAAACTGTTTTTT.

In its sample, this clone was seen a few times. CDR3 amino acids: CASSLWEGDSNQPQHF. CDR3 DNA sequence: TGTGCCAGCAGTTTATGGGAGGGGGATAGCAATCAGCCCCAGCATTTT. The chain carries TRBV28 and TRBJ1-5; D is possibly TRBD1 (6 bases). CDR3 length equals 16 residues. Germline CDR1 reads MDHEN; CDR2 reads SYDVKM. V gave up 0 bases and J gave up 0 bases, with 9 bases separating them. Full variable domain (outside the CDR3, taken from reference TRBV28 and TRBJ1-5): DVKVTQSSRYLVKRTGEKVFLECVQDMDHENMFWYRQDPGLGLRLIYFSYDVKMKEKGDIPEGYSVSREKKERFSLILESASTNQTSMYLCASSLWEGDSNQPQHFGDGTRLSIL.

The chain joins TRBV10-3 to TRBJ1-5; D uncertain. Germline V lookup: CDR1 ENHRY, CDR2 SYGVKD. The CDR3 is 15 residues long. V was shortened by 3 bases and J by 2 bases, with 11 bases between the two germline ends. In DNA, the CDR3 is TGTGCCATCAGTGATCGGGCCACGGGCAATCAGCCCCAGCATTTT. Its protein product is CAISDRATGNQPQHF.

The J gene is TRBJ2-3, the V gene TRBV5-1; 10 bases line up with TRBD2. V lost 2 bases to trimming and J lost 6 bases; unmatched junction nucleotides: 6. Germline V lookup: CDR1 SGHRS, CDR2 YFSETQ. This CDR3 has 15 residues. The CDR3 nucleotides are TGCGCCAGCAGCTTAAGCGGGAGGGCCGAGGATACGCAGTATTTT. Amino acids: CASSLSGRAEDTQYF.

This clone was found once. This sequence joins TRBV4-1 and TRBJ1-5; D is uncertain. CDR1 is MGHRA, CDR2 YSYEKL, per germline. V lost 1 base, J lost 4 bases, and 8 bases lay in between. The CDR3 covers 14 residues. The CDR3 protein is CASSQVGTNQPQHF. The CDR3 nucleotides are TGCGCCAGCAGCCAAGTAGGAACAAATCAGCCCCAGCATTTT.

This chain joins TRBV7-6 and TRBJ2-1; the D gene is possibly TRBD2 (6 bases). Trimming pared 5 bases from V and 3 bases from J, leaving 14 bases between. Germline V gene data show CDR1 as SGHVS and CDR2 as FNYEAQ. The CDR3 loop spans 15 amino acids. CDR3 region: CASSTPSDLYNEQFF. The CDR3 DNA is TGTGCCAGCAGCACCCCTAGCGACCTCTACAATGAGCAGTTCTTC. The whole variable domain, filled in from reference TRBV7-6 and TRBJ2-1, reads GAGVSQSPRYKVTKRGQDVALRCDPISGHVSLYWYRQALGQGPEFLTYFNYEAQQDKSGLPNDRFSAERPEGSISTLTIQRTEQRDSAMYRCASSTPSDLYNEQFFGPGTRLTVL.

The CDR3 DNA sequence: TGTGCCAGCAGCTTAGAAAGGCAGGGTGAAGCTTTCTTT. Translation: CASSLERQGEAFF. The chain employs TRBV11-1 and TRBJ1-1; TRBD1 might be the D (5 bases). The germline CDR1 and CDR2 sequences are SGHAT and FQDESV (reference sequence). The CDR3 consists of 13 residues. V was shortened by 1 base and J by 7 bases, with 10 bases between the two germline ends.

This clone is a singleton in its sample. The sample holds other DNA sequences that translate to the same CDR3. The J gene is TRBJ2-5, the V gene TRBV9; D is perhaps TRBD1 or TRBD2 (5 bases each). Trimming cost V 1 base and J 2 bases, with 12 bases left between them. There are 15 residues in the CDR3. Germline-derived CDR1 and CDR2 are SGDLS and YYNGEE. The CDR3 sequence is CASSVTGTAQETQYF. The CDR3, as DNA: TGTGCCAGCAGCGTAACCGGGACGGCACAAGAGACCCAGTACTTC. The complete variable domain, with remaining parts taken from reference TRBV9 and TRBJ2-5, reads DSGVTQTPKHLITATGQRVTLRCSPRSGDLSVYWYQQSLDQGLQFLIQYYNGEERAKGNILERFSAQQFPDLHSELNLSSLELGDSALYFCASSVTGTAQETQYFGPGTRLLVL.

The count of this clone is one. This sequence joins TRBV6-5 and TRBJ1-5; D is unresolved. Germline V gene sequence: CDR1 MNHEY, CDR2 SVGAGI. V dropped 0 bases and J dropped 5 bases, with 5 bases sitting between them. This CDR3 is built from 13 residues. This CDR3 is CASSYSRYQPQHF. CDR3 DNA: TGTGCCAGCAGTTACTCACGGTATCAGCCCCAGCATTTT.

The chain's CDR3 is CAWSGGQGAWATNEKLFF. CDR3 nucleotides: TGTGCCTGGAGTGGGGGACAGGGGGCTTGGGCAACTAATGAAAAACTGTTTTTT. The gene calls are TRBV30 and TRBJ1-4, with TRBD1 identical over 12 bases. CDR3 length equals 18 residues. V was clipped by 1 base and J by 0 bases; unmatched bases: 6. From germline, CDR1 is GTSNPN and CDR2 SVGIG (reference sequence).

This chain joins TRBV5-1 and TRBJ1-4, with 8 bases identical to TRBD1. Trimming at V came to 3 bases and at J to 3 bases, leaving 4 bases not matched to a gene. Germline lookup yields CDR1 SGHRS and CDR2 YFSETQ. The CDR3 contains 15 residues. The CDR3 bases are TGCGCCAGCAGCTCGCAGGGGGCTGCTAATGAAAAACTGTTTTTT. Amino acid sequence: CASSSQGAANEKLFF. The full variable domain, with the rest looked up from reference TRBV5-1 and TRBJ1-4, is KAGVTQTPRYLIKTRGQQVTLSCSPISGHRSVSWYQQTPGQGLQFLFEYFSETQRNKGNFPGRFSGRQFSNSRSEMNVSTLELGDSALYLCASSSQGAANEKLFFGSGTQLSVL.

The rearrangement joins TRBV30 to TRBJ1-2; D may be TRBD1 (6 bases). Germline lookup yields CDR1 GTSNPN and CDR2 SVGIG (reference sequence). This CDR3 contains 15 residues. Trimming removed 0 bases from V and 8 bases from J, with 19 bases in between. CDR3 sequence: CAWSVFRRGTGGYTF. The CDR3 DNA sequence: TGTGCCTGGAGTGTATTTCGCAGGGGAACGGGGGGCTACACCTTC.

The gene calls are TRBV25-1 and TRBJ2-7, with a possible D match to TRBD1 (6 bases). Germline V gene lookup returns CDR1 MGHDK and CDR2 SYGVNS. The germline V and J ends were trimmed by 4 bases and 0 bases, with 10 bases remaining between them. This CDR3 contains 14 residues. The CDR3 region has the DNA TGTGCCAGCAGTGGTATACAGGGCTCCTACGAGCAGTACTTC. It yields the protein CASSGIQGSYEQYF.

CDR3 sequence: CASRRDLVDEKLFF. DNA of the CDR3: TGTGCCAGCAGACGGGACCTCGTCGATGAAAAACTGTTTTTT. V usage is TRBV7-2 and J usage is TRBJ1-4; D is perhaps TRBD1 (5 bases). CDR1 and CDR2 (germline): SGHTA, FQGNSA. The CDR3 sequence is 14 residues long. The germline V and J ends were trimmed by 6 bases and 6 bases, with 14 bases remaining between them. The full variable domain, its missing parts supplied by reference TRBV7-2 and TRBJ1-4, is GAGVSQSPSNKVTEKGKDVELRCDPISGHTALYWYRQSLGQGLEFLIYFQGNSAPDKSGLPSDRFSAERTGGSVSTLTIQRTQQEDSAVYLCASRRDLVDEKLFFGSGTQLSVL.

In its sample, this clone was seen once. This chain uses TRBV2 with TRBJ1-1; D is ambiguous. Germline CDR1 and CDR2: SNHLY and FYNNEI. This CDR3 region has 12 residues. The ends were cut back, 4 bases at V and 10 bases at J, with 13 bases in the middle. CDR3 nucleotide sequence: TGTGCCAGCAGTGTTGTCCCTGGTGGAGCTTTCTTT. Translation: CASSVVPGGAFF.

This clone has only one observation. The chain employs TRBV27 and TRBJ1-5; weak D call: TRBD1 (6 bases). CDR3 size: 15 residues. Germline CDR1 reads MNHEY; CDR2 reads SMNVEV (reference sequence). V lost 3 bases to trimming and J lost 3 bases, with 12 bases between them. The CDR3 reads CASSLSQGLNQPQHF. CDR3 in DNA: TGTGCCAGCAGTTTGAGTCAGGGGCTCAATCAGCCCCAGCATTTT.

The chain has TRBV6-1 and TRBJ1-2; D not resolved. This CDR3 has 15 residues. Trimming cost V 1 base and J 0 bases, with 9 bases left between them. Germline CDR1 MNHNS, CDR2 SASEGT. The CDR3 DNA reads TGTGCCAGCAGTGAAGGACAAGATCCTAACTATGGCTACACCTTC. Its translation is CASSEGQDPNYGYTF.

The chain joins TRBV11-2 to TRBJ2-2; D ambiguous. This CDR3 is built from 16 residues. The germline V gene has CDR1 SGHAT and CDR2 FQNNGV. Trimming cost V 4 bases and J 5 bases, with 17 bases left between them. In DNA, the CDR3 is TGTGCCAGCAGCTCTCCCAGCCCCGTCGGAACCGGGGAGCTGTTTTTT. Its protein product is CASSSPSPVGTGELFF.

This clone appeared once. V and J are TRBV6-1 and TRBJ1-1; 7 nucleotides agree with TRBD1. This CDR3 region has 14 residues. J lost 11 bases, V lost 0 bases, and 9 bases had no gene match. CDR1 MNHNS and CDR2 SASEGT come from the germline V gene. DNA for the CDR3: TGTGCCAGCAGTGAAGCTAGGGGGACAGCCGCCGCTTTCTTT. Its translation is CASSEARGTAAAFF.

The genes are TRBV11-2 and TRBJ2-7; D is possibly TRBD2 (6 bases). CDR3 length: 14 amino acids. Trimming pared 3 bases from V and 2 bases from J, leaving 11 bases between. The germline gives CDR1 SGHAT, CDR2 FQNNGV. CDR3 residues: CASSFSGVTYEQYF. The CDR3 nucleotides are TGTGCCAGCAGCTTCTCGGGGGTCACCTACGAGCAGTACTTC.

This sequence joins TRBV9 and TRBJ2-7; the match to TRBD2 covers 7 bases. J lost 0 bases, V lost 3 bases, and 3 bases had no gene match. CDR1 SGDLS and CDR2 YYNGEE come from the germline V gene. The CDR3 consists of 14 residues. The CDR3 nucleotides read TGTGCCAGCAGCGAAAGGACTAGCTCCTACGAGCAGTACTTC. It is translated as CASSERTSSYEQYF.

This chain links TRBV30 with TRBJ1-5, with no clear D. CDR3 length equals 14 residues. CDR1 is GTSNPN, CDR2 SVGIG, per germline (reference sequence). V was pared by 1 base and J by 0 bases, with 7 bases between. The CDR3 is CAWSDGDSNQPQHF. CDR3 DNA sequence: TGTGCCTGGAGTGACGGAGATAGCAATCAGCCCCAGCATTTT.

V is TRBV5-1 and J is TRBJ2-7, with TRBD1 identical over 9 bases. V lost 4 bases to trimming and J lost 3 bases; unmatched junction nucleotides: 5. The CDR3 is made up of 14 amino acids. Germline V gene data show CDR1 as SGHRS and CDR2 as YFSETQ. The CDR3 DNA reads TGCGCCAGCAGCAAAGGACAGGGGAGCTACGAGCAGTACTTC. It encodes CASSKGQGSYEQYF.

V and J are TRBV18 and TRBJ1-1; TRBD1 aligns across 7 bases. The CDR3 is 15 residues long. Germline V CDR1 and CDR2: KGHSH, LQKENI. V lost 3 bases to trimming and J lost 5 bases; unmatched junction nucleotides: 9. The CDR3 loop reads CASSPLTGVGTEAFF. CDR3 in DNA: TGTGCCAGCTCACCGCTCACAGGGGTCGGTACTGAAGCTTTCTTT.

V gene TRBV28 combines with J gene TRBJ1-1; 12 bases match TRBD1. Per the germline V gene, CDR1 is MDHEN and CDR2 is SYDVKM. J was trimmed by 5 bases and V by 8 bases; bases with no gene match: 6. The CDR3 runs to 14 residues. The CDR3 is CASGTGGAGTEAFF. DNA of the CDR3: TGTGCCAGCGGGACAGGGGGCGCCGGGACTGAAGCTTTCTTT.

V is TRBV2 and J is TRBJ1-1; D call uncertain. Trimming removed 3 bases from V and 0 bases from J, with 14 bases in between. Germline V gene data show CDR1 as SNHLY and CDR2 as FYNNEI. The CDR3 has 16 residues. The CDR3 DNA reads TGTGCCAGCAGTGATGCCCAGCAGCTAGTGAACACTGAAGCTTTCTTT. Its protein is CASSDAQQLVNTEAFF.

The chain carries TRBV19 and TRBJ1-2; D call uncertain. V was pared by 7 bases and J by 10 bases, with 13 bases between. The germline gives CDR1 LNHDA, CDR2 SQIVND (reference sequence). This CDR3 region has 11 residues. The CDR3 nucleotides read TGTGCCAGTAACCCCGGTCAGTACTACACCTTC. Its translation: CASNPGQYYTF.